What follows is one T cell receptor beta chain and its context. Authors' analysis steps: The assay estimated nucleated cells by amplifying reference gene primers. Sequencing was performed with immunoSEQ multiplex PCR; in TCRdb, only in-frame clones are kept and a portion is missing. For V, J and clone size, that table is used; D and trimming come from the DNA. This sample has hundreds of thousands of clones, with 70% to 90% found just once. These data are taken from a study of blood T cell repertoires in COVID-19. Study information: Samples came from the United States, Italy and Spain, spanning acute and convalescent COVID-19. PBMCs, B-cell-depleted T cells, or T cells were the source of the cDNA or gDNA that made up the material.

Germline V gene sequence: CDR1 SQVTM, CDR2 ANQGSEA. The CDR3 consists of 15 residues. The junction had 10 bases not matched to a gene; V was cut back by 7 bases and J by 2 bases. J is TRBJ2-7 and V is TRBV29-1, with 11 nucleotides matching TRBD2. The sequencing input was peripheral blood. This receptor was taken from a woman aged 30 to 39 with active or convalescent COVID-19. This chain's CDR3 is CSANTGLADTYEQYF. The CDR3 DNA is TGCAGCGCAAACACGGGACTAGCGGACACCTACGAGCAGTACTTC.